The TCR beta chain under discussion was sequenced for a study of blood T cell repertoires in COVID-19. Overall study context: T cells, B-cell-depleted T cells, or PBMCs provided the cDNA or gDNA that served as material.

Original methodology: Quantification of nucleated cells was approximated via reference gene primer amplification. Produced via immunoSEQ multiplex PCR; TCRdb's table is partial and in-frame only. V, J and clone size are taken as reported in that table, and D and trimming were inferred from the DNA itself. The data contain about 76,000 clones, more than 75% of them singletons. V lost 4 bases, J lost 4 bases, and 2 bases stayed unmatched. Germline V gives CDR1 SGHRS, CDR2 YFSETQ. The CDR3 is made up of 13 amino acids. The chain combines TRBV5-1 with TRBJ2-5, with 9 bases aligning to TRBD1. The sequence derives from a human donor in a cohort sampled during active COVID-19. Sequencing input: peripheral blood. This chain's CDR3 is CASSTTGGETQYF. CDR3 nucleotides: TGCGCCAGCAGCACGACAGGGGGAGAGACCCAGTACTTC.